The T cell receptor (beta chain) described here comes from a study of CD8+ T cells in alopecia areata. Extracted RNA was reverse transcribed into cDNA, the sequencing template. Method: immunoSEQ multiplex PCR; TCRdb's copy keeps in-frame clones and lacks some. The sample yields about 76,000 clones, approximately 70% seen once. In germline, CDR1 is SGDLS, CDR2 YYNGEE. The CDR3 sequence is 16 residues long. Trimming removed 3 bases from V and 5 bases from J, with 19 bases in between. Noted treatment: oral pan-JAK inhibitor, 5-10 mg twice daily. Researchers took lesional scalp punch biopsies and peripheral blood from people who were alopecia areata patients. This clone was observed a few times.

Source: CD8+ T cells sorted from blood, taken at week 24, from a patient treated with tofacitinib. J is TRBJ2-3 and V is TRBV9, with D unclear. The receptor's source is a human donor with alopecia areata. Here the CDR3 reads CASSAYATIPGDTQYF. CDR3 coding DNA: TGTGCCAGCAGCGCGTATGCAACCATCCCGGGAGATACGCAGTATTTT.